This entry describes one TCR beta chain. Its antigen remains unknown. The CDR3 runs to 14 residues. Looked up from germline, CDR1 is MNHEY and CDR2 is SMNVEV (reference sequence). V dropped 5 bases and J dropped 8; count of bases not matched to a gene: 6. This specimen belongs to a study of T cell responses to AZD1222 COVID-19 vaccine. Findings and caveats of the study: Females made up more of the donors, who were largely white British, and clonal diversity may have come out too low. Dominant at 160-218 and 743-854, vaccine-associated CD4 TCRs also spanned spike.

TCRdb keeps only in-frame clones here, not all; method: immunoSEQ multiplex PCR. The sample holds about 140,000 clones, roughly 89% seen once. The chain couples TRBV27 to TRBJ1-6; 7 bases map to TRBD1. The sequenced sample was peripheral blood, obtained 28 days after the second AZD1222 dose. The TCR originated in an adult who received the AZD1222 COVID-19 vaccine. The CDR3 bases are TGTGCCAGCAGTATACAGGGGAACTATTCACCCCTCCACTTT. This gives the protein CASSIQGNYSPLHF.